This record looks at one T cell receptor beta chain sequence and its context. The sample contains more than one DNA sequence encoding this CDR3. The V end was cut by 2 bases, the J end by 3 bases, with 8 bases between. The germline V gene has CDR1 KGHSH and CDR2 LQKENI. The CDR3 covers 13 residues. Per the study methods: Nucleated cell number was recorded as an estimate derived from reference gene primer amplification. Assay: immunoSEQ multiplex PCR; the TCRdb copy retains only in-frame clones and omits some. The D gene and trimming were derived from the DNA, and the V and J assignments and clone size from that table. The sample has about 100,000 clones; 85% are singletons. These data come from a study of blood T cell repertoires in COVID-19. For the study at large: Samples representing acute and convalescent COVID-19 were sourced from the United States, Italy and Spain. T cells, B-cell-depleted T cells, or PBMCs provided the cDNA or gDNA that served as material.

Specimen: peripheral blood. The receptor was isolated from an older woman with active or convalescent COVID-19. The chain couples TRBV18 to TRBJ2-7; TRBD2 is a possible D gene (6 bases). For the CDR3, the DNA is TGTGCCAGCTCACCAGGGACTGTCTACGAGCAGTACTTC. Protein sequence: CASSPGTVYEQYF.